This TCR beta chain was captured in a study of OX40 agonist ivuxolimab in advanced cancers. About the full investigation: The costimulatory receptor OX40 (CD134) was targeted by ivuxolimab, a fully human IgG2 agonistic monoclonal antibody. Patients were allowed to have had prior anti-PD-1, anti-PD-L1 or anti-CTLA-4 therapy, and less than 45% of the dose-escalation patients had previously received checkpoint inhibitors. The paper describes the monotherapy dose-escalation part (N ≈ 52 patients) of the phase I trial of ivuxolimab. Of the 50 or so patients in dose escalation, some 20 had hepatocellular carcinoma, roughly 15 had melanoma, 9 had renal cell carcinoma and 9 had head and neck cancer. Partial responses were achieved by three dose-escalation patients, of whom one had hepatocellular carcinoma and two had cutaneous melanoma. Intravenous ivuxolimab was administered to patients every 2 weeks at six dose levels: 0.01, 0.1, 0.3, 1.5, 3 and 10 mg/kg. Peripheral TCRbeta sequencing was intended to test whether TCR sequence diversity was altered and clonal T-cell expansion was caused by ivuxolimab. In the dose-escalation cohort, around four fifths of patients were male, and the mean age was about 55 years, with a range of 23 to 79. Here is what the overall study found, with its caveats: Antigen specificity was not determined for the clonally expanded peripheral T cells. After ivuxolimab, CD8+ T cells had more expanded clones than CD4+ T cells on average. In partial responders in the 0.1-3.0 mg/kg groups, normalized peripheral clonal expansion was found to be among the lowest, especially among CD8+ T cells. Low levels of normalized T-cell clonal expansion were also seen in some patients who did not respond. At doses from 0.1 to 3.0 mg/kg, clonal expansion was seen in both CD4+ and CD8+ blood T cells between baseline and week 6.

Genomic DNA was extracted from sorted cells for sequencing of the TCRbeta CDR3 region. TCRbeta CDR3 regions were sequenced using the immunoSEQ Assay. TCRdb re-hosts the immuneACCESS table, in-frame sequences only. Its copies lack some clones; in the studies checked, an unresolved V gene accounts for under half of them, and the cause for the rest is not known. The sample yields roughly 37,000 clones; just under 75% were counted once. The top ten clonotypes cover under 20% of the sample. Comment on this clone: Its antigen is not yet known. Base-call qualities are not available, and no considerably larger clone is one nucleotide away.

V and J lose 2 bases and 1 base, and a span of 12 bases separates them. From its cysteine to its phenylalanine, the CDR3 spans 15 amino acids. CDR3 DNA only is kept here, 45 bases in frame from base 1. Patients with a history of autoimmune disease or receiving systemic immunosuppression were excluded from the trial. Peripheral blood for TCR sequencing was drawn from every dose cohort at baseline, at cycle 4 day 1 and at cycle 7 day 1. The samples were taken from a phase I, first-in-human, multicenter, open-label dose-escalation trial of ivuxolimab. Adults with locally advanced or metastatic melanoma, renal cell, hepatocellular, or head and neck squamous cell carcinoma were enrolled in the trial. Before TCR sequencing, CD4+ T cells and CD8+ T cells were sorted from peripheral blood as separate populations.

The receptor was derived from an adult with an advanced solid tumor such as melanoma, head and neck, liver or kidney cancer. Material: CD4+ or CD8+ T cells sorted from blood, obtained in a trial of the OX40 agonist ivuxolimab. This receptor chain uses TRBV5-3 and TRBJ1-2; confidence is insufficient to name the D gene. TRBV5-3 belongs to the ORF category, with a function that is uncertain. CDR3 sequence: CARSFDKGCNYGYTF. The bases read TGTGCCAGAAGCTTTGACAAGGGTTGTAACTATGGCTACACCTTC.